Listed here is a single T cell receptor (beta chain). This clone was picked up a small number of times. What this receptor recognizes is not known. The record has no base qualities; no much larger clone is one base away. The sample is drawn from a study of beta chain features in type 1 diabetes (dated by TCRdb to 2017 to 2018). For context, the study as a whole: No differences in mean age, gender distribution, total cell number or subset yield were found between patients and healthy donors. A total of 107,917,701 sorted cells were examined across all samples, and RNA yield correlated strongly with the number of cells per subset. The study compared the TCRB repertoires of sorted circulating CD4+ T cell subsets in recently diagnosed type 1 diabetes patients with those in matched healthy donors. Regulatory and stem cell-like memory subsets were obtained from only 8 patients and roughly 8 healthy donors, while naive and central memory subsets were obtained from all 28 donors. Broader findings and caveats from the paper: A moderate but significant shortening of TCRB CDR3 length was observed in type 1 diabetes patients in all four CD4+ subsets. Only small numbers of individuals were included in the HLA sub-analyses, which left unresolved whether HLA type had any influence on TCRB rearrangement. The naive, central memory and regulatory TCRB repertoires appeared to resemble one another more closely among patients than among healthy donors. Patients with type 1 diabetes made fewer insertions and deleted more nucleotides at VDJ recombination sites, implying thymic rearrangement abnormalities. Because cDNA rather than genomic DNA was sequenced, highly expressing activated cells could have been over-represented, although no difference in activation and CD3 levels was found between groups. PCR might favor shorter templates, but patient and control samples were amplified and corrected together, so any skew would affect both groups equally.

The High Capacity cDNA Reverse Transcription Kit was used to reverse transcribe all of the isolated RNA, meaning that expressed TCRB transcripts were what got sequenced. Deep immunoSEQ sequencing was performed on naive, central memory and regulatory T cell samples, with an average of around 3.5 million total reads per sample. Sorted cells were lysed in RLT buffer, and RNA was extracted using DNase-treated RNeasy Micro or Mini kits according to cell number. Each cell subset was processed on its own to prevent cross-contamination, while patient and healthy donor samples were processed together. The immunoSEQ multiplex PCR was used to amplify TCRB sequences from cDNA, generating 87-bp fragments that spanned the CDR3 region. Sequencing of the amplicons was performed on the Illumina HiSeq platform. Turning to the authors' computational methods: Synthetic template baselines were used to correct PCR bias computationally, reads within Hamming distance 2 were collapsed, and singletons that could not be merged were discarded. Reads were aligned against IMGT so that V, D and J genes, CDR3 length and insertions or deletions at six rearrangement sites could be assigned. Clonotype counts were normalized to sorted cell number within each subset before computing true diversity and Gini coefficients with the tcR R package. The overlap coefficient, calculated on TCRB nucleotide sequences, was used to quantify repertoire sharing. Out-of-frame TCRB sequences from naive cells were analyzed as a proxy for the pre-selection repertoire. TCRdb holds this immuneACCESS table with in-frame rearrangements only. Some clones are missing; in checked studies, unresolved V genes explain under half, and the rest has no known cause. V and J calls and clone size come straight from that table; D and trimming were deduced from the DNA. The sample records around 360,000 clones, around 12% of which are singletons. The biggest ten clones account for around 0.01% of the sample.

Each donor gave one peripheral blood draw, roughly 0.12 L on average, collected into heparinised tubes. A BD FACSAria II was used to sort naive, central memory, regulatory and stem cell-like memory CD4+ T cells with a panel that included CD45RO, CCR7, CD25, CD127, CD95 and CD27. All sorted populations exceeded 95% purity. PBMCs were isolated immediately by Lymphoprep density gradient centrifugation and stained directly without culture. Samples were stained and sorted in pairs, with one healthy donor and one patient per experiment, so that batch effects were minimized. CDR1 and CDR2, looked up from the germline V gene, are MNHEY and SVGAGI. The germline ends are 14 bases apart after V is trimmed by 6 bases and J by 6 bases. The cysteine opens and the phenylalanine closes a CDR3 of 13 amino acids. The only DNA kept is the CDR3, 39 bases in frame from the first base.

Sequencing was performed on naive CD4+ T cells from blood. The sample's cell subset or site label is to be understood as: true naive CD4+ T cells. The origin of this receptor is a woman aged 18-29 years with type 1 diabetes. Here the chain combines TRBV6-5 and TRBJ1-1, with the D segment identity uncertain. The CDR3 is CASSLLRGSEAFF. The nucleotide sequence is given as TGTGCCAGCAGCCTCCTACGAGGCTCTGAAGCTTTCTTT.